A single sample is the source of the 21 T cell receptor beta chains below, sequenced in a study of shared clonotypes between healthy human individuals. The method was immunoSEQ multiplex PCR; TCRdb's version includes in-frame clones alone and lacks a portion of them. The data show about 2 million clones, roughly 96% seen once. The material sequenced was naive CD4+ T cells sorted from blood. As to subset: CD45RA+ positively selected. The receptor source for this set is a man younger than 30 in good health.

The chain joins TRBV6-1 to TRBJ1-1; maybe TRBD1 (5 bases). Germline CDR1 and CDR2: MNHNS and SASEGT. V was clipped by 5 bases and J by 6 bases, with 13 bases between them. The CDR3 length is 13 residues. The DNA for the CDR3 is TGTGCCAGCAGTACAACCGGGACGGCTGAAGCTTTCTTT. This codes for CASSTTGTAEAFF.

This clone was detected only once. The genes are TRBV11-2 and TRBJ1-1; D remains ambiguous. CDR3 size: 13 residues. The ends were cut back, 5 bases at V and 5 bases at J, with 12 bases in the middle. CDR1 and CDR2 from the germline V gene are SGHAT and FQNNGV. CDR3 residues: CASSTGERTEAFF. CDR3 nucleotide sequence: TGTGCCAGCAGCACCGGGGAACGGACTGAAGCTTTCTTT.

The chain links TRBV7-2 to TRBJ1-6; no reliable D call. Trimming stripped 1 base from V and 10 bases from J, with 17 bases between. The CDR3 consists of 16 residues. CDR1 and CDR2 from the germline V gene are SGHTA and FQGNSA. This chain's CDR3 is CASSLGGSGVDSPLHF. The CDR3 DNA follows: TGTGCCAGCAGCTTAGGAGGGTCCGGAGTTGACTCACCCCTCCACTTT.

The chain employs TRBV7-5 and TRBJ2-3; the D call TRBD2 from the table was never checked on the DNA. TRBV7-5 is a documented pseudogene. This CDR3 has 15 residues. DNA for the CDR3: TGTGCCAGCAGTCAAACAGGGAGGGGGACAGATACGCAGTATTTT. It codes for CASSQTGRGTDTQYF.

As concerns this clone: Other DNA sequences in this sample translate to the same CDR3. V and J are TRBV6-5 and TRBJ1-2; D unresolved. The CDR3 covers 12 residues. Per germline, CDR1 MNHEY and CDR2 SVGAGI. V lost 4 bases and J lost 4, with 7 bases in between. The CDR3 loop reads CASSLDRYGYTF. The CDR3 bases are TGTGCCAGCAGTTTAGATCGCTATGGCTACACCTTC.

Points on this clone: The sample carries other DNA sequences with the same CDR3. This chain links TRBV19 with TRBJ1-6, with D possibly TRBD1 on 5 matching bases. Looked up from germline, CDR1 is LNHDA and CDR2 is SQIVND (reference sequence). The CDR3 has 15 residues. Between the trimmed V and J ends, which lost 5 bases and 7 bases, there was a span of 15 bases. The DNA for the CDR3 is TGTGCCAGTAGTCCACGGGCAGGGAAGAATTCACCCCTCCACTTT. It yields the protein CASSPRAGKNSPLHF.

The J gene is TRBJ1-2, the V gene TRBV28; D gene unclear. The CDR3 length is 13 residues. V lost 6 bases to trimming and J lost 2 bases, with 10 bases between them. From germline, CDR1 is MDHEN and CDR2 SYDVKM. CDR3 residues: CASRSTENYGYTF. The CDR3 coding sequence is TGTGCCAGCAGGTCGACGGAGAACTATGGCTACACCTTC.

This rearrangement joins TRBV30 to TRBJ1-6; 7 nucleotides match TRBD1. Germline values: CDR1 GTSNPN, CDR2 SVGIG (reference sequence). CDR3 size: 14 residues. Trimming took 2 bases from V and 8 from J; bases not matched to a gene: 6. The CDR3 DNA reads as TGTGCCTGGAGTACGCGACAGGGAGATTCACCCCTCCACTTT. It is translated as CAWSTRQGDSPLHF.

The chain links TRBV15 to TRBJ2-2; tentative D call: TRBD1 (5 bases). Trimming removed 6 bases from V and 2 bases from J, with 13 bases in between. The CDR3 contains 15 residues. The germline V gene has CDR1 LNHNV and CDR2 YYDKDF (reference sequence). The chain's CDR3 is CATRTGRVNTGELFF. The CDR3 DNA sequence: TGTGCCACCAGGACCGGCAGGGTTAACACCGGGGAGCTGTTTTTT.

Notes on this clone: The sample carries other DNA sequences with the same CDR3. The rearrangement joins TRBV18 to TRBJ1-3, with D perhaps TRBD1 (5 bases). The germline gives CDR1 KGHSH, CDR2 LQKENI. This CDR3 spans 14 amino acids. Trimming pared 1 base from V and 1 base from J, leaving 5 bases between. The DNA of the CDR3 is TGTGCCAGCTCACCACGGGGGTCTGGAAACACCATATATTTT. It specifies CASSPRGSGNTIYF.

The chain couples TRBV7-2 to TRBJ2-1; 12 positions match TRBD2. Trimming cost V 4 bases and J 7 bases; bases outside gene matches: 5. Per germline, CDR1 SGHTA and CDR2 FQGNSA. This CDR3 contains 15 residues. The CDR3 DNA reads TGTGCCAGCAGCTCAATAGGACTAGCGGGAAATGAGCAGTTCTTC. Its translation: CASSSIGLAGNEQFF. The full variable domain, with the rest looked up from reference TRBV7-2 and TRBJ2-1, is GAGVSQSPSNKVTEKGKDVELRCDPISGHTALYWYRQSLGQGLEFLIYFQGNSAPDKSGLPSDRFSAERTGGSVSTLTIQRTQQEDSAVYLCASSSIGLAGNEQFFGPGTRLTVL.

Regarding this clone: This CDR3 is also generated by other DNA sequences in the sample. V gene TRBV2 combines with J gene TRBJ2-1; 8 bases agree with TRBD1. Unmatched junction bases numbered 5, after V lost 5 bases and J lost 2 bases. CDR3 length: 15 amino acids. Germline V gene sequence: CDR1 SNHLY, CDR2 FYNNEI. CDR3: CASSSDRGTYNEQFF. The CDR3 DNA reads TGTGCCAGCAGTTCCGACAGGGGCACCTACAATGAGCAGTTCTTC. Combining the CDR3 with reference TRBV2 and TRBJ2-1 gives the whole variable domain EPEVTQTPSHQVTQMGQEVILRCVPISNHLYFYWYRQILGQKVEFLVSFYNNEISEKSEIFDDQFSVERPDGSNFTLKIRSTKLEDSAMYFCASSSDRGTYNEQFFGPGTRLTVL.

The chain couples TRBV28 to TRBJ2-3, with 7 bases matching TRBD1. The CDR3 runs 16 residues. V shed 8 bases and J 2 bases; nucleotides not matched to a gene: 13. CDR1 MDHEN and CDR2 SYDVKM come from the germline V gene. The CDR3 DNA sequence: TGTGCCAGCCCCTCCCCGACAGGGACACTCACAGATACGCAGTATTTT. It translates to CASPSPTGTLTDTQYF.

V and J are TRBV2 and TRBJ1-1; D not certain. Germline V CDR1 and CDR2: SNHLY, FYNNEI. The V and J ends lost 10 bases and 4 bases respectively, with 16 bases between them. The length of the CDR3 is 13 residues. CDR3 bases: TGTGCCACCACCATCTGGGGTGGCACTGAAGCTTTCTTT. This gives the protein CATTIWGGTEAFF.

This chain links TRBV7-9 with TRBJ2-3, with 7 bases identical to TRBD1. The CDR3 consists of 14 residues. V lost 5 bases, J lost 0 bases, and 2 bases stayed unmatched. Germline loops: CDR1 SEHNR, CDR2 FQNEAQ (reference sequence). CDR3 region: CASSTTGSTDTQYF. CDR3 in DNA: TGTGCCAGCAGCACGACAGGGAGCACAGATACGCAGTATTTT. Supplemented by reference TRBV7-9 and TRBJ2-3, the full variable domain reads DTGVSQNPRHKITKRGQNVTFRCDPISEHNRLYWYRQTLGQGPEFLTYFQNEAQLEKSRLLSDRFSAERPKGSFSTLEIQRTEQGDSAMYLCASSTTGSTDTQYFGPGTRLTVL.

V gene TRBV13 combines with J gene TRBJ2-7; 8 nucleotides align to TRBD2. The CDR3 is made up of 15 amino acids. In germline, CDR1 is PRHDT, CDR2 FYEKMQ (reference sequence). V lost 6 bases to trimming and J lost 6 bases; unmatched junction nucleotides: 13. CDR3 sequence reads: CASSSTGTSLREQYF. CDR3 in DNA: TGTGCCAGCAGTTCGACCGGGACTAGTCTACGCGAGCAGTACTTC.

The V gene is TRBV6-1, the J gene TRBJ2-4; 7 nucleotides agree with TRBD2. Looked up from germline, CDR1 is MNHNS and CDR2 is SASEGT. After removal of 6 bases from V and 8 bases from J, the junction contained 7 bases not matched to a gene. This CDR3 has 13 residues. CDR3 sequence: CASRIAGADIQYF. CDR3 bases: TGTGCCAGCAGGATCGCGGGAGCGGACATTCAGTACTTC.

This chain links TRBV25-1 with TRBJ1-4; D may be TRBD1 (5 bases). Per the germline V gene, CDR1 is MGHDK and CDR2 is SYGVNS. V lost 1 base to trimming and J lost 2 bases, with 8 bases between them. This CDR3 contains 15 residues. The CDR3 is CASSELGGTNEKLFF. CDR3 DNA: TGTGCCAGCAGTGAATTGGGGGGGACTAATGAAAAACTGTTTTTT.

The chain joins TRBV6-5 to TRBJ1-6; D unclear. Germline V gives CDR1 MNHEY, CDR2 SVGAGI. Trimming took 0 bases from V and 4 from J, leaving 7 bases between them. The CDR3 is made up of 15 amino acids. The CDR3 sequence is CASSYSGEYNSPLHF. CDR3 sequence (DNA): TGTGCCAGCAGTTACTCGGGAGAATATAATTCACCCCTCCACTTT.

A few counts support this clone. Other DNA sequences in this sample translate to the same CDR3. The V and J genes are TRBV6-6 and TRBJ1-6, with a tentative D call TRBD1 (5 bases). Germline lookup yields CDR1 MNHNY and CDR2 SVGAGI (reference sequence). Trimming pared 5 bases from V and 6 bases from J, leaving 8 bases between. CDR3 length equals 13 residues. The CDR3 DNA sequence: TGTGCCAGCAGTCCGGGGCCTAATTCACCCCTCCACTTT. Translation gives CASSPGPNSPLHF.

In its sample, this clone was seen once. The chain recombines TRBV7-2 with TRBJ1-5; D gene uncertain. There are 15 residues in the CDR3. V lost 4 bases to trimming and J lost 0 bases, with 10 bases between them. The germline gives CDR1 SGHTA, CDR2 FQGNSA. CDR3 coding DNA: TGTGCCAGCAGCTCAAAGTTTAATAGCAATCAGCCCCAGCATTTT. It codes for CASSSKFNSNQPQHF.